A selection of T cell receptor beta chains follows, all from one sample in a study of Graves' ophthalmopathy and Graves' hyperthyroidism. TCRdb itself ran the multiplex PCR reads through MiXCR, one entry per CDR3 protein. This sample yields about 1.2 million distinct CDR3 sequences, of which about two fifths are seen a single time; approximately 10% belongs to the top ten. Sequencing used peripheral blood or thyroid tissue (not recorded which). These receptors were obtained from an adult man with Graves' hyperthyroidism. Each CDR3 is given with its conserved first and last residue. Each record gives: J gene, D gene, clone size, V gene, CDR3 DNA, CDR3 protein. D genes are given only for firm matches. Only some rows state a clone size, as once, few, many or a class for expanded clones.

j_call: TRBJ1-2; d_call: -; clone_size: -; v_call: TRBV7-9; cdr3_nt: TGTACCAGCAGCTCCCTCTTGACACCAGGCTACACCTTC; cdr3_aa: CTSSSLLTPGYTF
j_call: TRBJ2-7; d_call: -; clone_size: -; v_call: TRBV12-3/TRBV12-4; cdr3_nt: TGTGCCAGCAGTATGATGGCCTCCTACGAGGAGCAGTACTTC; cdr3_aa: CASSMMASYEEQYF
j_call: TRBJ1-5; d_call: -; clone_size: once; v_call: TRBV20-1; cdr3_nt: TGCAGTGCTGAGGGGCAGGGCAATCAGCCCCATCATTTT; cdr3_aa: CSAEGQGNQPHHF
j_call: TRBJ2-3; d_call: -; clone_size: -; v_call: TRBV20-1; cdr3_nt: TGCAGTGCTAGACCCCCGGCAGATACGCAGTATTTT; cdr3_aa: CSARPPADTQYF
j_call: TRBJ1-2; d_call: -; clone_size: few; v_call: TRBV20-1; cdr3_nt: TGCAGTGCTAGACATCGTGGGGCGCTTCCTTATGGCTACACCTTC; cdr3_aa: CSARHRGALPYGYTF
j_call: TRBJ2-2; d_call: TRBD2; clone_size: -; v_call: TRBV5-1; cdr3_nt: TGCGCCAGCAGCTTCGGGGGGGCCGGCGGGGAGCTGTTTTTT; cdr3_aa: CASSFGGAGGELFF
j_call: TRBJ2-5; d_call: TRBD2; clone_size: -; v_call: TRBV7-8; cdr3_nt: TGTGCCAGCAGCCCTCGACTAGCGGGAAGGGCGGAGACCCAGTACTTC; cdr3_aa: CASSPRLAGRAETQYF
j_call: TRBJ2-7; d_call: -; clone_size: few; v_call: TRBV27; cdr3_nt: TGTGCCAGCAGTTTCAAGGAGACCTACGAGCAGTACTTC; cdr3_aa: CASSFKETYEQYF
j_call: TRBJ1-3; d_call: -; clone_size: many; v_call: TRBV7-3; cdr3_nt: TGTGCCAGCAGCTTACGAGGGCCGAACTCTGGAAACACCATATATTTT; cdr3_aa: CASSLRGPNSGNTIYF
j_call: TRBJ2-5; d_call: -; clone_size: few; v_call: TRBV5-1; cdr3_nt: TGCGCCAGCGGATTAGGGGGTAGCCCTGAAGAGACCCAGTACTTC; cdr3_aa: CASGLGGSPEETQYF
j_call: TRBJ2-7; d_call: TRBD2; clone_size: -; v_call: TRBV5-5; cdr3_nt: TGTGCCAGCAGCTCGATAGCGGGAGACTACGAGCAGTACTTC; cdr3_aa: CASSSIAGDYEQYF
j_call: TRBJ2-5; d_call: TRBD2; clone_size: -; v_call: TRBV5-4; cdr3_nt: TGTGCCAGCAGCTCCCCGGGACTAGCGGGATCAGAGACCCAGTACTTC; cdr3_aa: CASSSPGLAGSETQYF
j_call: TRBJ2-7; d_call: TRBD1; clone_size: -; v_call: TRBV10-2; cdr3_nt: TGCGCCAGCAGTGACTCCGGGACAGGGGGATTGAGGAGCGAGCAGTACTTC; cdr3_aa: CASSDSGTGGLRSEQYF
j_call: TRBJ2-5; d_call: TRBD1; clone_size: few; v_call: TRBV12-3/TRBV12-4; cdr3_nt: TGTGCCAGCAGTTTAGAACAGGGGAATTGGGGGGAGACCCAGTACTTC; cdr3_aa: CASSLEQGNWGETQYF
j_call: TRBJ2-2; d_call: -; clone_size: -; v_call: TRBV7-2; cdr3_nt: TGTGCCAGCAGCTTAGACCGGAGGGGCGGGGAGCTGTTTTTT; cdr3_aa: CASSLDRRGGELFF
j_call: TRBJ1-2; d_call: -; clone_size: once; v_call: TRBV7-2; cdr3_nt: TGTGCCAGCAGCGTCTCGGCGAGTCAGGGCTACACCTTC; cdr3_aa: CASSVSASQGYTF
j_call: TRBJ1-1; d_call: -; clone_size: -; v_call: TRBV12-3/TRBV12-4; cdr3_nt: TGTGCCACCCAGGTCGCGGGCACTGAAGCTTTCTTT; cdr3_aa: CATQVAGTEAFF
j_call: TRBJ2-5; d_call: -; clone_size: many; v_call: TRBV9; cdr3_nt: TGTGCCAGCAGCGAGACACAGGGCCCCAGGGAGACCCAGTACTTC; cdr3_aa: CASSETQGPRETQYF
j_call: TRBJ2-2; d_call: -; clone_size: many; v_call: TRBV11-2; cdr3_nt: TGTGCCAGCAGCTTACCCACACGACAGAGAACCACCGGGGAGCTGTTTTTT; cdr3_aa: CASSLPTRQRTTGELFF
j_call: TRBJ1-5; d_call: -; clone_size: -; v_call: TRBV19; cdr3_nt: TGCGCCAGCTCAAGACGGGGGGCTCAGCCCCAGCATTTT; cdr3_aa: CASSRRGAQPQHF
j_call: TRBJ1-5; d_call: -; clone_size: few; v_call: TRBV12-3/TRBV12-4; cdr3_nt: TGTGCCAGCAGTCTGGGACGGGCGGGAGGGCCCCAGCATTTT; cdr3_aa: CASSLGRAGGPQHF
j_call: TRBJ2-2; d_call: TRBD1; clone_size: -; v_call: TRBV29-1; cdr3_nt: TGCAGCGGAGGGACAGGGGCGGCCGGGGAGCTGTTTTTT; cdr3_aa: CSGGTGAAGELFF